One and the same sample provided the 10 T cell receptor beta chains below, sequenced in a study of shared clonotypes between healthy human individuals. TCRdb keeps only in-frame clones here, not all; method: immunoSEQ multiplex PCR. The data show about 2.4 million clones, 93% seen once. The sequenced sample consisted of naive CD4+ T cells from PBMCs. Subset here: CD45RA+ positively selected. All receptors come from a man aged 18 to 30 in good health. Some clones in this sample may be carry-over from other donors' samples.

The table lists this clone with a count of one. This chain joins TRBV7-2 and TRBJ1-2; 10 bases are shared with TRBD1. Per germline, CDR1 SGHTA and CDR2 FQGNSA. This CDR3 is built from 14 residues. The V segment lost 5 bases and the J segment 8 bases; nucleotides outside the gene matches: 8. The CDR3 coding sequence is TGTGCCAGCAGCCTCGGGACAGGGGAGGTCGGCTACACCTTC. This encodes CASSLGTGEVGYTF.

This clone was found a few times. V usage is TRBV29-1 and J usage is TRBJ1-1, with no clear D. In germline, CDR1 is SQVTM, CDR2 ANQGSEA. This CDR3 comprises 11 residues. V was pared by 5 bases and J by 4 bases, with 8 bases between. The DNA of the CDR3 is TGCAGCGTTAAACTCAGCACTGAAGCTTTCTTT. Its protein product is CSVKLSTEAFF.

The chain uses TRBV7-9 and TRBJ1-2; D uncertain. The CDR3 loop spans 14 amino acids. The germline V gene encodes CDR1 SEHNR and CDR2 FQNEAQ (reference sequence). Trimming took 4 bases from V and 7 from J, leaving 16 bases between them. The CDR3 protein is CASSYDGNSIGYTF. The CDR3, as DNA: TGTGCCAGCAGCTACGACGGAAACTCTATTGGCTACACCTTC. Looking up the rest from reference TRBV7-9 and TRBJ1-2 gives the full variable domain: DTGVSQNPRHKITKRGQNVTFRCDPISEHNRLYWYRQTLGQGPEFLTYFQNEAQLEKSRLLSDRFSAERPKGSFSTLEIQRTEQGDSAMYLCASSYDGNSIGYTFGSGTRLTVV.

This clone has just a few counts. This chain joins TRBV9 and TRBJ1-4, with a weak D call TRBD1 (5 bases). CDR1 and CDR2 from the germline V gene are SGDLS and YYNGEE. This CDR3 region has 14 residues. Trimming stripped 2 bases from V and 3 bases from J, with 8 bases between. The CDR3 region is CASSVGVANEKLFF. CDR3 coding DNA: TGTGCCAGCAGCGTGGGGGTGGCTAATGAAAAACTGTTTTTT.

This clone was recorded only once. The gene calls are TRBV5-1 and TRBJ2-3; TRBD2 matches at 7 bases. Unmatched junction bases numbered 14, after V lost 4 bases and J lost 6 bases. The CDR3 extends over 16 amino acids. CDR1 and CDR2 from the germline V gene are SGHRS and YFSETQ. The CDR3 DNA is TGCGCCAGCAGCCCGGAGGGTAGCGGGCCCCTGGATACGCAGTATTTT. Encoded protein: CASSPEGSGPLDTQYF.

This sequence joins TRBV11-2 and TRBJ1-3; the D gene is possibly TRBD1 (6 bases). The CDR3 covers 16 residues. V was shortened by 5 bases and J by 4 bases, with 18 bases between the two germline ends. The V gene's germline CDR1 is SGHAT and CDR2 FQNNGV. CDR3 sequence reads: CASSPIWGARGNTIYF. The CDR3 coding sequence is TGTGCCAGCAGCCCCATTTGGGGGGCGCGGGGAAACACCATATATTTT.

This chain links TRBV6-5 with TRBJ1-4, with D unclear. Trimming cost V 5 bases and J 8 bases, with 18 bases left between them. The CDR3 covers 15 residues. Germline CDR1 MNHEY, CDR2 SVGAGI. The DNA for the CDR3 is TGTGCCAGCAGTCGGTTCCGGAAGGCGAACGAAAAACTGTTTTTT. Its protein is CASSRFRKANEKLFF.

The V and J genes are TRBV7-9 and TRBJ2-7; D is possibly TRBD1 or TRBD2 (5 bases each). From germline, CDR1 is SEHNR and CDR2 FQNEAQ (reference sequence). Trimming left V 4 bases short and J 1 base short, with 11 bases between. This CDR3 has 14 residues. In DNA form, the CDR3 reads TGTGCCAGCAGCTCGGGGACCGATTCCTACGAGCAGTACTTC. Protein sequence: CASSSGTDSYEQYF.

In regard to this clone: Distinct nucleotide sequences in the sample also encode this CDR3. The chain is built from TRBV5-1 and TRBJ2-7; unclear D gene. From germline, CDR1 is SGHRS and CDR2 YFSETQ. The V and J ends lost 0 bases and 6 bases respectively, with 13 bases between them. This CDR3 region has 14 residues. The CDR3, as DNA: TGCGCCAGCAGCTTGGGCCCAGGTTCGGGCGAGCAGTACTTC. It yields the protein CASSLGPGSGEQYF.

The chain combines TRBV9 with TRBJ2-5; 7 nucleotides line up with TRBD2. Germline V CDR1 and CDR2: SGDLS, YYNGEE. V dropped 0 bases and J dropped 0; count of bases not matched to a gene: 8. CDR3 length: 17 residues. CDR3 DNA: TGTGCCAGCAGCGTAGGTTCAACGGGAGGAAACCAAGAGACCCAGTACTTC. This gives the protein CASSVGSTGGNQETQYF.